Listed below are T cell receptor beta chains from one sample, sequenced in a study of cytomegalovirus exposure and HLA in healthy donors. Data came from immunoSEQ multiplex PCR; TCRdb stores just in-frame clones and leaves some out. The data show around 110,000 clones, 80% to 85% seen once. The source material was PBMCs. The receptor source for this set is a woman aged 25 to 39 in good health and CMV-seronegative. The CDR3 runs from the conserved cysteine through the conserved F or W. D genes are given only for firm matches. Clone size is stated in some rows and not others, as once, few, many or a class when expanded.

D,J,size,V,CDR3,DNA
NA,TRBJ1-2,NA,TRBV6-5,CASTNGGQAYGYTF,TGTGCCAGCACAAATGGTGGACAAGCCTATGGCTACACCTTC
NA,TRBJ2-3,NA,TRBV15,CATSRDWTGESVDTQYF,TGTGCCACCAGCAGAGATTGGACGGGGGAGTCGGTAGATACGCAGTATTTT
NA,TRBJ1-1,once,TRBV30,CASSNGVNTEAFF,TGTGCCTCTTCAAACGGGGTGAACACTGAAGCTTTCTTT
NA,TRBJ2-1,NA,TRBV11-2,CASSPRDSAQFF,TGTGCCAGCAGCCCGCGGGACAGTGCGCAGTTCTTC
TRBD2,TRBJ2-3,NA,TRBV29-1,CSVEFASGRTSTDTQYF,TGCAGCGTTGAATTTGCTAGCGGGAGGACTAGCACAGATACGCAGTATTTT
TRBD2,TRBJ2-1,NA,TRBV28,CASSLPLAASGREQFF,TGTGCCAGCAGTTTACCGCTAGCGGCTTCCGGCCGTGAGCAGTTCTTC
TRBD2,TRBJ2-7,NA,TRBV6-6,CASSPGTSGSRYEQYF,TGTGCCAGCAGTCCCGGGACTAGCGGGAGTAGGTACGAGCAGTACTTC
TRBD2,TRBJ2-5,NA,TRBV5-1,CASSALTGGSETQYF,TGCGCCAGCAGCGCTCTCACGGGAGGGAGTGAGACCCAGTACTTC
TRBD1,TRBJ2-7,NA,TRBV19,CASSRDRAYEQYF,TGTGCCAGTTCCCGGGACAGGGCCTACGAGCAGTACTTC
NA,TRBJ1-5,NA,TRBV27,CASSFGIEGNQPQHF,TGTGCCAGCAGTTTCGGGATAGAAGGCAATCAGCCCCAGCATTTT
TRBD1,TRBJ1-6,few,TRBV2,CASSGGQGGPLHF,TGTGCCAGCAGCGGCGGACAGGGGGGACCCCTCCACTTT
NA,TRBJ2-2,NA,TRBV2,CASSERGVRNVGELFF,TGTGCCAGCAGTGAAAGGGGTGTCAGGAACGTCGGGGAGCTGTTTTTT
NA,TRBJ2-7,NA,TRBV28,CASSLLDEQYF,TGTGCCAGCAGTCTGTTAGACGAGCAGTACTTC
TRBD1,TRBJ1-2,NA,TRBV28,CASSFKRTGGYTF,TGTGCCAGCAGCTTTAAACGGACAGGGGGCTACACCTTC
NA,TRBJ1-3,NA,TRBV11-3,CASSLGFGNTIYF,TGTGCCAGCAGCCTCGGGTTTGGAAACACCATATATTTT
TRBD1,TRBJ2-5,NA,TRBV5-1,CASSLDRGETQYF,TGCGCCAGCAGCTTAGACAGGGGGGAGACCCAGTACTTC
TRBD2,TRBJ2-7,NA,TRBV6-5,CASRIAGSYEQYF,TGTGCCAGCAGAATAGCGGGCTCCTACGAGCAGTACTTC
TRBD2,TRBJ2-7,NA,TRBV27,CASSLATSGPYEQYF,TGTGCCAGCAGTTTAGCGACTAGCGGTCCCTACGAGCAGTACTTC
TRBD1,TRBJ1-6,NA,TRBV9,CASSVTGDYSPLHF,TGTGCCAGCAGCGTCACAGGGGATTATTCACCCCTCCACTTT
TRBD2,TRBJ2-7,once,TRBV7-9,CSSSLYTSGLGEQYF,TGTTCCAGCAGCTTATATACTAGCGGGTTAGGGGAGCAGTACTTC
TRBD2,TRBJ2-5,NA,TRBV28,CASSPTSGRTQYF,TGTGCCAGCAGTCCGACTAGCGGGAGAACCCAGTACTTC
TRBD2,TRBJ2-4,NA,TRBV7-2,CASSPQTSSAKNIQYF,TGTGCCAGCAGCCCGCAGACTAGCAGTGCCAAAAACATTCAGTACTTC
NA,TRBJ2-1,NA,TRBV19,CASSMGGIGTMYEQFF,TGTGCCAGTAGTATGGGCGGGATTGGCACTATGTATGAGCAGTTCTTC
TRBD1,TRBJ1-2,NA,TRBV11-2,CASSSLRDRESYGYTF,TGTGCCAGCAGCTCTTTACGGGACAGGGAGAGCTATGGCTACACCTTC
NA,TRBJ2-2,NA,TRBV2,CASSGVDTGELFF,TGTGCCAGCAGTGGAGTTGACACCGGGGAGCTGTTTTTT
NA,TRBJ2-7,NA,TRBV6-1,CATSTYYEQYF,TGTGCCACCTCTACTTACTACGAGCAGTACTTC
NA,TRBJ2-6,NA,TRBV7-2,CASSFGGANVLTF,TGTGCCAGCAGCTTTGGCGGGGCCAACGTCCTGACTTTC
NA,TRBJ2-1,NA,TRBV21-1,CASTTQKYNEQFF,TGTGCCAGCACAACACAGAAATACAATGAGCAGTTCTTC
TRBD1,TRBJ2-2,NA,TRBV7-9,CSSSLSTGVGTGELFF,TGTTCCAGCAGCTTAAGCACAGGGGTGGGCACCGGGGAGCTGTTTTTT